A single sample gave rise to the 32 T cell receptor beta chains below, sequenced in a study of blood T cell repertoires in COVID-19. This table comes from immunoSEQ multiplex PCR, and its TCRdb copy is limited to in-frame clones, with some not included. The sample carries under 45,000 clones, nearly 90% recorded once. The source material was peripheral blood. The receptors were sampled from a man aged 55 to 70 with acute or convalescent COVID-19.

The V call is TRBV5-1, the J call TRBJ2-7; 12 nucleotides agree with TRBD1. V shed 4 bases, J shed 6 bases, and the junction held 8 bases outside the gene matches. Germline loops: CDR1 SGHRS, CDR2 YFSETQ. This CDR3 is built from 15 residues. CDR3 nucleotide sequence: TGCGCCAGCAGCCCGCCGGGACAGGGGGCTGTCGAGCAGTACTTC. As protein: CASSPPGQGAVEQYF.

CDR3 protein: CATRVGLAGGPADTQYF. As DNA, the CDR3 is TGTGCCACCAGGGTGGGACTAGCGGGGGGGCCGGCAGATACGCAGTATTTT. This sequence joins TRBV10-3 and TRBJ2-3; 16 bases map to TRBD2. V was clipped by 10 bases and J by 4 bases; unmatched bases: 11. Germline CDR1 ENHRY, CDR2 SYGVKD. The CDR3 extends over 17 amino acids.

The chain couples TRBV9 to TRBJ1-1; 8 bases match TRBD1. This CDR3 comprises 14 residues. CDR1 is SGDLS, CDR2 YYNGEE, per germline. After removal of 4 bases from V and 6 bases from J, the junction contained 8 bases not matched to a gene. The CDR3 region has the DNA TGTGCCAGCAGCCCTGACAGGGGATTCGCTGAAGCTTTCTTT. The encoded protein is CASSPDRGFAEAFF.

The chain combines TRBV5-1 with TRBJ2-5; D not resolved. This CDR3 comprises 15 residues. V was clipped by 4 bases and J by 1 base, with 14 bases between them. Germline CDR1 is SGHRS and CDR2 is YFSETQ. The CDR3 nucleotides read TGCGCCAGCAGCGAAATAGTTGGTGCCCAAGAGACCCAGTACTTC. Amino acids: CASSEIVGAQETQYF.

CDR3 amino acids: CASSIGDRWRPTNQPQHF. The CDR3 bases are TGTGCCAGTAGTATAGGGGACAGGTGGAGGCCCACCAATCAGCCCCAGCATTTT. J is TRBJ1-5 and V is TRBV19; TRBD1 matches at 8 bases. This CDR3 contains 18 residues. Trimming removed 1 base from V and 3 bases from J; junction bases left unmatched: 11. Germline V gives CDR1 LNHDA, CDR2 SQIVND (reference sequence).

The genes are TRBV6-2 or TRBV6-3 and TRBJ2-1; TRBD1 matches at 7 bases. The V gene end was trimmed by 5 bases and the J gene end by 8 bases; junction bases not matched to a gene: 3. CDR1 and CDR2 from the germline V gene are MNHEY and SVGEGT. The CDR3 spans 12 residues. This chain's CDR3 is CASSRDRDEQFF. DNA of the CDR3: TGTGCCAGCAGTCGGGACAGAGATGAGCAGTTCTTC.

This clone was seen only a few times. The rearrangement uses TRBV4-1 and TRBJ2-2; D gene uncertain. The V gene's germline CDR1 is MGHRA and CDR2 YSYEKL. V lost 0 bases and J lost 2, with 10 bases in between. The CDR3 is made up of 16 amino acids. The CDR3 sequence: CASSQEGQTNTGELFF. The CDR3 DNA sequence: TGCGCCAGCAGCCAAGAGGGCCAGACAAACACCGGGGAGCTGTTTTTT.

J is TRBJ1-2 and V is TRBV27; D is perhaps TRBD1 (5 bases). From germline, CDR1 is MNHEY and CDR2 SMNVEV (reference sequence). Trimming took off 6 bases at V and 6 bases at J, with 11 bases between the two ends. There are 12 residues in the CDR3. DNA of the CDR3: TGTGCCAGCAGGGGCCCCAGGGATGGCTACACCTTC. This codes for CASRGPRDGYTF.

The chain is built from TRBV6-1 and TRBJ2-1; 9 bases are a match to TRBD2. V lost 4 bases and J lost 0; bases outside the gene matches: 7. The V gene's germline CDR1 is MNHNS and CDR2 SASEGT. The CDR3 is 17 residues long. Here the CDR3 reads CASSVGAGGFSYNEQFF. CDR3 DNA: TGTGCCAGCAGTGTAGGAGCGGGGGGCTTCTCCTACAATGAGCAGTTCTTC.

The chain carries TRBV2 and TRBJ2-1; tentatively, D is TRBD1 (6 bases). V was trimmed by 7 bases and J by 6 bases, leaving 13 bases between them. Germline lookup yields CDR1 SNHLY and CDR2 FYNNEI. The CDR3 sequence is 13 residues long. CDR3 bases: TGTGCCAGCACCCAAACAGGGTCCAATGAGCAGTTCTTC. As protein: CASTQTGSNEQFF.

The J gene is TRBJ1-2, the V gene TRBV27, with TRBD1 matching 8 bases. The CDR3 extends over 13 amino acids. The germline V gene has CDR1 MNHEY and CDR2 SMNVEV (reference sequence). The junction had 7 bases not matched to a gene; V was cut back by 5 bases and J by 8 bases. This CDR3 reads CASSSNRGWGYTF. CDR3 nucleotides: TGTGCCAGCAGTAGCAACAGGGGGTGGGGCTACACCTTC.

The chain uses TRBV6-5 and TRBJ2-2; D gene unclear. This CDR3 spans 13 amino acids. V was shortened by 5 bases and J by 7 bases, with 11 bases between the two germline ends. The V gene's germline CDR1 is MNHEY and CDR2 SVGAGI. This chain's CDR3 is CASSTLGGGELFF. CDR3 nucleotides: TGTGCCAGCAGTACCCTAGGCGGCGGGGAGCTGTTTTTT.

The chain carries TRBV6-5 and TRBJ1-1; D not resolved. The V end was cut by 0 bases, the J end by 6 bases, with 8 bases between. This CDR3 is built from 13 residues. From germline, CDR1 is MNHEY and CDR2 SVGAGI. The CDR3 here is CASSYSTRSEAFF. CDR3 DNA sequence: TGTGCCAGCAGTTACTCTACTAGATCTGAAGCTTTCTTT.

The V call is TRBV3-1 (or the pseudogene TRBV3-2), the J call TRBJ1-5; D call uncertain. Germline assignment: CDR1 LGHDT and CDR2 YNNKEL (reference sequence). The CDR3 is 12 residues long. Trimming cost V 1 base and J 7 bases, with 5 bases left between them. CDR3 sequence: CASSQGLQPQHF. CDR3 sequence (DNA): TGTGCCAGCAGCCAAGGACTCCAGCCCCAGCATTTT.

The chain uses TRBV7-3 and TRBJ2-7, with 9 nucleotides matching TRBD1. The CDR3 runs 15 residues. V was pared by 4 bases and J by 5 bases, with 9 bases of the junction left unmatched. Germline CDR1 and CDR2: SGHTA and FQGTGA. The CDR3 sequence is CASSYTGGAGNEQYF. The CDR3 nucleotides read TGTGCCAGCAGCTACACAGGGGGCGCGGGAAACGAGCAGTACTTC.

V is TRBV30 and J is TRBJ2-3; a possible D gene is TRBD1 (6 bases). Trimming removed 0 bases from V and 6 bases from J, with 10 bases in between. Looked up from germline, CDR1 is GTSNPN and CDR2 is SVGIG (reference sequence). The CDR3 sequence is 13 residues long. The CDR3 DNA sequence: TGTGCCTGGAGTGTACAGGGCGTGGATACGCAGTATTTT. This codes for CAWSVQGVDTQYF.

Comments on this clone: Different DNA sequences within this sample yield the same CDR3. The CDR3 spells CASRTGDGYTF. The CDR3 DNA reads TGTGCCAGCAGGACAGGGGACGGCTACACCTTC. This rearrangement joins TRBV12-3 or TRBV12-4 to TRBJ1-2, with 8 nucleotides matching TRBD1. There are 11 residues in the CDR3. The J segment lost 8 bases and the V segment lost 6 bases, leaving 2 bases of the junction unmatched.

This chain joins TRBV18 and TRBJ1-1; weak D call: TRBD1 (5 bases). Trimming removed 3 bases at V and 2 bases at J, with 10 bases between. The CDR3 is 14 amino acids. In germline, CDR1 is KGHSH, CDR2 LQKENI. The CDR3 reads CASSPGQVNTEAFF. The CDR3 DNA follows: TGTGCCAGCTCACCGGGGCAGGTAAACACTGAAGCTTTCTTT.

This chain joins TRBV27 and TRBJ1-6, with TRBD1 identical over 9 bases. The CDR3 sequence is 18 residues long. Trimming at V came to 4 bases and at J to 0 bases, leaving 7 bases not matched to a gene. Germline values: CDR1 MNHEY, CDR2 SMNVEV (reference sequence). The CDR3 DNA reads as TGTGCCAGCAGTTCGGGACAGGGAAGCAGCTCCTATAATTCACCCCTCCACTTT. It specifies CASSSGQGSSSYNSPLHF.

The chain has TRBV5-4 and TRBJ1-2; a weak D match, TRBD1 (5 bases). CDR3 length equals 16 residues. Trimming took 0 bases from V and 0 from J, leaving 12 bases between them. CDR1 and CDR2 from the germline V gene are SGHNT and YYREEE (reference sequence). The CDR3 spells CASSLVGRVANYGYTF. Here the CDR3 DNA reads TGTGCCAGCAGCTTGGTCGGCAGGGTAGCTAACTATGGCTACACCTTC.

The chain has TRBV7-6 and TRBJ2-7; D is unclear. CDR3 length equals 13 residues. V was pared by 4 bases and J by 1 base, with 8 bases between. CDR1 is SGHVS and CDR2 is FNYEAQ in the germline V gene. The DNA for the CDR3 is TGTGCCAGCAGCTCGTCACTTTCCTACGAGCAGTACTTC. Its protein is CASSSSLSYEQYF.

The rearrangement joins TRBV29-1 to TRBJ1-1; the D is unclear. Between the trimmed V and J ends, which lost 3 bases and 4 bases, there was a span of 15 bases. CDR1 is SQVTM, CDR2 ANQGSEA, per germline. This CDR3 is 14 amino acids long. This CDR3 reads CSVEGRLSTTEAFF. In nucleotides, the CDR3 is TGCAGCGTTGAGGGCAGGTTGAGTACCACTGAAGCTTTCTTT.

The CDR3 DNA reads TGTGCCAGCAGCTTAGCTAACTATAACACAGATACGCAGTATTTT. This sequence encodes CASSLANYNTDTQYF. This rearrangement joins TRBV7-8 to TRBJ2-3, with no clear D. The germline V gene has CDR1 SGHVS and CDR2 FQNEAQ. Deletions cut 0 bases from V and 2 bases from J, with 9 bases between. The CDR3 consists of 15 residues.

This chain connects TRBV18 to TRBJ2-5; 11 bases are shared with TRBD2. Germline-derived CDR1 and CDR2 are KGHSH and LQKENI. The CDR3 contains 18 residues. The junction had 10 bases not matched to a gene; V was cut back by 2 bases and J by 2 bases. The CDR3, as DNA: TGTGCCAGCTCACCATACCAGATGCTAGCGGGGGGACAAGAGACCCAGTACTTC. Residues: CASSPYQMLAGGQETQYF.

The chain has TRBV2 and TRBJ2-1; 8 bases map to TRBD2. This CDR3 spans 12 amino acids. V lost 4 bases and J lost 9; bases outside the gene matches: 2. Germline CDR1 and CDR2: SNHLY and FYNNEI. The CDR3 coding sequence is TGTGCCAGCAGTGTGGGACTAGTTGAGCAGTTCTTC. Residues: CASSVGLVEQFF.

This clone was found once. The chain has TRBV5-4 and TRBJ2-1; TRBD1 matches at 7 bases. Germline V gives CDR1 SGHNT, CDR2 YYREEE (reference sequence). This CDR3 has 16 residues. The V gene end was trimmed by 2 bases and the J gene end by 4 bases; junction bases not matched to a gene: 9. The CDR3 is CASSFPGTVGYNEQFF. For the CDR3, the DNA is TGTGCCAGCAGCTTCCCCGGGACAGTTGGGTACAATGAGCAGTTCTTC.

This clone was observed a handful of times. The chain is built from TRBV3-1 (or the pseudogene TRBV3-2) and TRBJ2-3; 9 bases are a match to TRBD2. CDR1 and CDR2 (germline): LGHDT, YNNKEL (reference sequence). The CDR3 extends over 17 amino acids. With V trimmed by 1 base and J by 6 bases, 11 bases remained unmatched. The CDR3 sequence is CASSQVIGAGGRDTQYF. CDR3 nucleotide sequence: TGTGCCAGCAGCCAAGTGATAGGAGCGGGGGGAAGGGATACGCAGTATTTT.

Here the CDR3 reads CASSRGGNSETQYF. CDR3 DNA: TGTGCCAGCAGCCGGGGGGGGAACTCGGAGACCCAGTACTTC. The chain is built from TRBV5-8 and TRBJ2-5; 8 positions match TRBD2. The V gene's germline CDR1 is SGHTS and CDR2 YDEGEE. This CDR3 spans 14 amino acids. The ends lost 4 bases at V and 5 bases at J; junction bases unmatched: 7.

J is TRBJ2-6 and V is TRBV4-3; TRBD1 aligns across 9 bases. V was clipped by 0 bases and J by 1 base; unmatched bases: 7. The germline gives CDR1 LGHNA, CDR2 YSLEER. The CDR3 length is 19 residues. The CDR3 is CASSQDGTGSGSGANVLTF. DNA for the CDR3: TGCGCCAGCAGCCAAGATGGGACAGGGAGTGGGTCTGGGGCCAACGTCCTGACTTTC.

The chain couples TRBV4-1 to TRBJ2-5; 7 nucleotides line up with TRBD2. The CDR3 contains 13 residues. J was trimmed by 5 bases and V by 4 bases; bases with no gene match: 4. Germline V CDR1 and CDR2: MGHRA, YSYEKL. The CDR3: CASSPIGGETQYF. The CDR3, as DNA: TGCGCCAGCAGCCCTATCGGGGGGGAGACCCAGTACTTC.

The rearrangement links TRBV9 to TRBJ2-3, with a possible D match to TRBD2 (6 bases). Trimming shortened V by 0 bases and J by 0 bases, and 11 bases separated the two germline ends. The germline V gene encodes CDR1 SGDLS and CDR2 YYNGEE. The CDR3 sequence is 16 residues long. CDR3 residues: CASSVAAGSSTDTQYF. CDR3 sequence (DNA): TGTGCCAGCAGCGTAGCGGCGGGGTCTAGCACAGATACGCAGTATTTT.

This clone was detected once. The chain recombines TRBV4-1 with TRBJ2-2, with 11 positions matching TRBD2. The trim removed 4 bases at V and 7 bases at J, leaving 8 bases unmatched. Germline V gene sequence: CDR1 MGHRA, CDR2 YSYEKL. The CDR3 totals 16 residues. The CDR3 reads CASSPVAGGKVGELFF. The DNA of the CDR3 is TGCGCCAGCAGCCCGGTAGCGGGGGGGAAGGTCGGGGAGCTGTTTTTT.